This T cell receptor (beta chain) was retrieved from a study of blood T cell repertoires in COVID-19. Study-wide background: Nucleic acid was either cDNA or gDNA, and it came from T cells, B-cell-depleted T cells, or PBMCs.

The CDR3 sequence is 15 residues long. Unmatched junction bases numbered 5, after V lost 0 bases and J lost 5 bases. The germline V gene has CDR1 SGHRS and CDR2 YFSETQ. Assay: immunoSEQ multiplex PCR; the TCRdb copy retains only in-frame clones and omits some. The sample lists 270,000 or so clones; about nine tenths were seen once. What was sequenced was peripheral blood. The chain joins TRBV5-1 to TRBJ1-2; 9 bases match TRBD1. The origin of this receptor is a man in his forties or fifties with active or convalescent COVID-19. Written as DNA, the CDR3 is TGCGCCAGCAGCTTGGTTCTCGGACAGGGGTATGGCTACACCTTC. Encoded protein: CASSLVLGQGYGYTF.